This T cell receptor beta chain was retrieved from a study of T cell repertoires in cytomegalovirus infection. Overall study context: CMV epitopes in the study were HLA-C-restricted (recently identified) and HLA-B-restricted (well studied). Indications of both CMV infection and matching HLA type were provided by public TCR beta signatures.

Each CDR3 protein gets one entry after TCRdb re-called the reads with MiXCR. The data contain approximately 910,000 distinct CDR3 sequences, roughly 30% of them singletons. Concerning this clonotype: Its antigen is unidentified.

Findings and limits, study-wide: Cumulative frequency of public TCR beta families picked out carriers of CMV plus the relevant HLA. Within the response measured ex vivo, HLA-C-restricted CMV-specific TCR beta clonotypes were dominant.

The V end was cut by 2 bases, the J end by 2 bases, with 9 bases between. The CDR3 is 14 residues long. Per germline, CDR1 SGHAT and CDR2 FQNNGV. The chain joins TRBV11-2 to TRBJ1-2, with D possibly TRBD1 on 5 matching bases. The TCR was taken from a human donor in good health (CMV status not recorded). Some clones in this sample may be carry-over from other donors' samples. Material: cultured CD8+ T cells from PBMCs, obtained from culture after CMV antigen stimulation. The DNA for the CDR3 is TGTGCCAGCAGCTTAAGTCAGGGAAACTATGGCTACACCTTC. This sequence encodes CASSLSQGNYGYTF.